The 20 T cell receptor beta chains reported below all come from one sample, sequenced in a study of T-cell reconstitution after alpha-beta-depleted transplantation in children. It was with unique molecular identifiers that the TCRbeta library was prepared. In TCRdb, the PCR reads were re-called with MiXCR into one record per CDR3 protein. The data hold around 670,000 distinct CDR3 sequences, with roughly 14% observed a single time. Sample: PBMCs, taken before TCRalphabeta/CD19-depleted stem cell transplant. The receptors here all came from a girl aged 2 to 9 with congenital amegakaryocytic thrombocytopenia, due to receive a stem cell transplant.

The V call is TRBV5-1, the J call TRBJ2-1; the D gene is possibly TRBD2 (6 bases). With 4 bases removed from V and 6 bases from J, the gap between germline ends came to 17 bases. Germline values: CDR1 SGHRS, CDR2 YFSETQ. The CDR3 sequence is 15 residues long. The CDR3 reads CASSPRREGGNEQFF. As DNA, the CDR3 is TGCGCCAGCAGCCCCAGACGTGAGGGAGGCAATGAGCAGTTCTTC.

This sequence joins TRBV7-6 and TRBJ2-7; TRBD1 is a possible D gene (5 bases). Trimming shortened V by 3 bases and J by 3 bases, and 12 bases separated the two germline ends. The germline V gene has CDR1 SGHVS and CDR2 FNYEAQ. The CDR3 totals 14 residues. CDR3 in amino acids: CASSFLLQGYEQYF. The CDR3 DNA reads as TGTGCCAGCAGCTTTCTACTTCAGGGCTACGAGCAGTACTTC.

This clonotype has only a few counts. CDR3 loop: CASSLRAPSYEQYF. CDR3 DNA sequence: TGTGCCAGCAGCTTAAGGGCCCCCTCTTACGAGCAGTACTTC. J is TRBJ2-7 and V is TRBV7-8, with no clear D. The CDR3 has 14 amino acids. Per the germline V gene, CDR1 is SGHVS and CDR2 is FQNEAQ. The ends were cut back, 2 bases at V and 4 bases at J, with 12 bases in the middle.

This clonotype was seen at least ten times. The V and J genes are TRBV6-6 and TRBJ2-7, with D maybe TRBD2 (5 bases). Germline-derived CDR1 and CDR2 are MNHNY and SVGAGI (reference sequence). With 7 bases removed from V and 2 bases from J, the gap between germline ends came to 12 bases. The length of the CDR3 is 13 residues. The CDR3 coding sequence is TGTGCCAGCACGAGGGCCTGGACCTACGAGCAGTACTTC. Translated, it gives CASTRAWTYEQYF.

This clonotype was seen only a few times. The chain employs TRBV20-1 and TRBJ2-7; the D is unclear. The CDR3 is 11 amino acids. Deletions cut 3 bases from V and 3 bases from J, with 6 bases between. In germline, CDR1 is DFQATT, CDR2 SNEGSKA (reference sequence). CDR3 sequence: CSASVYYEQYF. DNA of the CDR3: TGCAGTGCTAGCGTCTACTACGAGCAGTACTTC.

This clonotype has a count of ten or more. The chain employs TRBV7-9 and TRBJ2-1; TRBD2 matches at 10 bases. This CDR3 has 17 amino acids. Losses at the gene ends were 1 base for V and 6 bases for J; bases not matched to a gene: 9. The germline V gene has CDR1 SEHNR and CDR2 FQNEAQ (reference sequence). This CDR3 reads CASSLVWAGLAINEQFF. CDR3 DNA sequence: TGTGCCAGCAGCTTAGTTTGGGCGGGACTAGCGATCAATGAGCAGTTCTTC.

In this sample, this clonotype turned up many times. The genes are TRBV12-3 or TRBV12-4 and TRBJ1-1, with D uncertain. The germline V and J ends were trimmed by 2 bases and 3 bases, with 10 bases remaining between them. The CDR3 sequence is 14 residues long. CDR3 in amino acids: CASSLPGLYTEAFF. Here the CDR3 DNA reads TGTGCCAGCAGTTTACCGGGGTTGTACACTGAAGCTTTCTTT.

This clonotype was found a few times. The rearrangement uses TRBV20-1 and TRBJ2-1, with 9 bases lining up with TRBD2. Trimming cost V 1 base and J 2 bases; bases outside gene matches: 6. CDR3 length equals 16 residues. CDR1 and CDR2 from the germline V gene are DFQATT and SNEGSKA (reference sequence). CDR3 nucleotide sequence: TGCAGTGCTAGAGGTGGCGGGAGGGGAACCTACAATGAGCAGTTCTTC. Residues: CSARGGGRGTYNEQFF.

The chain is built from TRBV12-3 or TRBV12-4 and TRBJ2-7; no clear D gene. CDR3 length: 13 residues. Trimming left V 3 bases short and J 2 bases short, with 8 bases between. CDR3 sequence: CASSLSDPYEQYF. CDR3 DNA: TGTGCCAGCAGTTTGAGCGACCCCTACGAGCAGTACTTC.

The sample holds a few counts of this clonotype. The gene calls are TRBV25-1 and TRBJ2-2; the D gene is possibly TRBD1 (5 bases). Trimming removed 5 bases from V and 6 bases from J, with 10 bases in between. The CDR3 has 13 amino acids. Per the germline V gene, CDR1 is MGHDK and CDR2 is SYGVNS. The CDR3 region is CASSSGKSGELFF. The CDR3 coding sequence is TGTGCCAGCAGTTCAGGGAAGTCCGGGGAGCTGTTTTTT.

In this sample, this clonotype turned up a few times. The chain recombines TRBV5-1 with TRBJ2-7, with a possible D match to TRBD2 (5 bases). The CDR3 covers 14 residues. Trimming left V 0 bases short and J 5 bases short, with 12 bases between. CDR1 is SGHRS and CDR2 is YFSETQ in the germline V gene. The CDR3 here is CASSLGRGIDEQYF. CDR3 coding DNA: TGCGCCAGCAGCTTGGGTCGGGGTATCGACGAGCAGTACTTC.

This clonotype has at least ten counts. V gene TRBV24-1 combines with J gene TRBJ2-1, with 9 bases aligning to TRBD1. The CDR3 runs to 17 residues. V lost 3 bases, J lost 2 bases, and 7 bases stayed unmatched. The germline V gene encodes CDR1 KGHDR and CDR2 SFDVKD. CDR3 region: CATSDPTGGEAYNEQFF. CDR3 nucleotides: TGTGCCACCAGTGATCCTACAGGGGGCGAAGCCTACAATGAGCAGTTCTTC.

This clonotype showed up many times. The rearrangement uses TRBV20-1 and TRBJ2-7; 9 bases fit TRBD2. V was clipped by 1 base and J by 3 bases; unmatched bases: 4. This CDR3 is 14 amino acids long. In germline, CDR1 is DFQATT, CDR2 SNEGSKA (reference sequence). The chain's CDR3 is CSARALAGYYEQYF. The CDR3 DNA sequence: TGCAGTGCTAGAGCCCTAGCGGGGTACTACGAGCAGTACTTC.

This clonotype showed up just a few times. The rearrangement links TRBV11-1 to TRBJ2-1; 7 bases match TRBD1. The trim removed 1 base at V and 5 bases at J, leaving 8 bases unmatched. Looked up from germline, CDR1 is SGHAT and CDR2 is FQDESV (reference sequence). CDR3 size: 16 residues. This CDR3 is CASSLGRTGVNNEQFF. CDR3 in DNA: TGTGCCAGCAGCTTAGGGAGAACAGGGGTAAACAATGAGCAGTTCTTC.

This clonotype was seen only a few times. The chain uses TRBV15 and TRBJ2-1, with 8 bases lining up with TRBD2. Germline CDR1 is LNHNV and CDR2 is YYDKDF (reference sequence). V was pared by 0 bases and J by 6 bases, with 7 bases of the junction left unmatched. The CDR3 has 16 amino acids. In DNA, the CDR3 is TGTGCCACCAGCAGAGATGTTGCGGGAGGCTTCAATGAGCAGTTCTTC. This codes for CATSRDVAGGFNEQFF.

With regard to this clonotype: A read error may account for a junction end that differs from germline. The V gene is TRBV18, the J gene TRBJ2-4; D gene uncertain. Germline-derived CDR1 and CDR2 are KGHSH and LQKENI. The CDR3 extends over 13 amino acids. The CDR3 nucleotides are TGTGCCAGCGCACCAGGCGTTGGGAACATTCAGTACTTC. Translated: CASAPGVGNIQYF.

This clonotype was seen a few times. The rearrangement joins TRBV7-2 to TRBJ2-1; D is possibly TRBD1 or TRBD2 (6 bases each). This CDR3 region has 17 residues. Deletions cut 5 bases from V and 0 bases from J, with 17 bases between. Germline V lookup: CDR1 SGHTA, CDR2 FQGNSA. This CDR3 is CASSGAGHLSSYNEQFF. DNA for the CDR3: TGTGCCAGCAGCGGGGCGGGACATCTGAGCTCCTACAATGAGCAGTTCTTC.

This chain uses TRBV4-1 with TRBJ1-5; D is ambiguous. This CDR3 is built from 16 residues. Germline V lookup: CDR1 MGHRA, CDR2 YSYEKL. With 4 bases removed from V and 6 bases from J, the gap between germline ends came to 19 bases. CDR3 sequence reads: CASSPRRAGGSQPQHF. The CDR3 DNA is TGCGCCAGCAGCCCAAGGAGAGCAGGAGGGAGTCAGCCCCAGCATTTT.

The chain recombines TRBV7-8 with TRBJ2-1; maybe TRBD1 (5 bases). The V end was cut by 5 bases, the J end by 2 bases, with 13 bases between. The CDR3 is 15 amino acids. CDR1 and CDR2 from the germline V gene are SGHVS and FQNEAQ. The CDR3 DNA reads as TGTGCCAGCAGCCCACGGACAACGGCCTACAATGAGCAGTTCTTC. Protein sequence: CASSPRTTAYNEQFF.

This clonotype was detected a few times. V is TRBV28 and J is TRBJ2-7; D possibly uses TRBD1 or TRBD2 (5 bases each). The germline V gene encodes CDR1 MDHEN and CDR2 SYDVKM. The CDR3 runs 14 residues. V was pared by 6 bases and J by 4 bases, with 16 bases between. CDR3 sequence (DNA): TGTGCCAGCAGCTCGCTTAAGCGGACATACGAGCAGTACTTC. It translates to CASSSLKRTYEQYF.